This TCR beta chain was sequenced for a study of T cells after yellow fever vaccination. Study as a whole: Preparation of the low-cell-number fractions used SMART-Seq v4 Ultra Low Input. Study outcomes and limitations: Reappearance after the booster was observed for most primary-vaccination clones (roughly 97% CD4, roughly 90% CD8). FACS-sorted repertoires might harbor abundant contaminating clonotypes from the bulk population.

This clonotype was counted only a few times. The antigen remains unidentified. Production of TCR cDNA was by 5'RACE template switching, which also added a universal primer site and UMIs. TCRdb analysed the 5' RACE reads with MiXCR anew, one entry per CDR3 protein. Of some 300,000 distinct CDR3 sequences detected, 8.5% to 10% appear once; the ten largest clones hold around 3.5%. Germline CDR1 reads LGHDT; CDR2 reads YNNKEL (reference sequence). V dropped 2 bases and J dropped 6 bases, with 8 bases sitting between them. The CDR3 is 12 residues long. Specimen: CD4+ T cells sorted from PBMCs, collected 5 days after the yellow fever booster vaccination. This clonotype was obtained from a man between 18 and 29 years old who received the YFV17D yellow fever vaccine. V and J are TRBV3-1 and TRBJ2-7, with no clear D. DNA for the CDR3: TGTGCCAGCAGCCAATTAGTCTCCGAGCAGTACTTC. Translating it yields CASSQLVSEQYF.